This T cell receptor (beta chain) came from a study of T cell responses to AZD1222 COVID-19 vaccine. Comment on this clone: The antigen is not known.

Broader study findings: Of spike-specific TCRs, nearly half reportedly target regions left unmutated in variants. Recipients of two AZD1222 doses showed rising Spike-specific TCR breadth and depth. Spike regions recognized by vaccine-associated CD4 TCRs spanned the protein, led by 160-218 and 743-854.

Clones were read by immunoSEQ multiplex PCR, and TCRdb kept only the in-frame ones, dropping some. The profile shows more than 85,000 clones, about 90% of them singletons. V lost 0 bases, J lost 2 bases, and 2 bases stayed unmatched. Germline V gene sequence: CDR1 GTSNPN, CDR2 SVGIG (reference sequence). The CDR3 contains 15 residues. The chain is built from TRBV30 and TRBJ1-3; 9 positions agree with TRBD1. The TCR comes from an adult who received the AZD1222 COVID-19 vaccine. The input for sequencing was peripheral blood, taken 28 days after the second AZD1222 dose. CDR3 nucleotides: TGTGCCTGGAGTGTGGGGACAGGGCCTGGAAACACCATATATTTT. Translating it yields CAWSVGTGPGNTIYF.